These 21 T cell receptor beta chains were all obtained from the same sample, sequenced in a study of somatic mutations in cytotoxic T cells in rheumatoid arthritis. Clones were read by immunoSEQ multiplex PCR, and TCRdb kept only the in-frame ones, dropping some. Of fewer than 20,000 clones listed, about 80% are singletons. Sequences were obtained from CD8+ T cells sorted from blood. Receptors were obtained from an adult with rheumatoid arthritis.

The count of this clone is one. V is TRBV10-2 and J is TRBJ2-1; 8 bases are shared with TRBD2. Germline V gene data show CDR1 as WSHSY and CDR2 as SAAADI. Trimming cost V 5 bases and J 7 bases; bases outside gene matches: 7. The CDR3 sequence is 14 residues long. The CDR3 region is CASSSGLGLNEQFF. The CDR3 nucleotides read TGCGCCAGCAGTTCGGGACTAGGATTAAATGAGCAGTTCTTC.

The chain has TRBV5-1 and TRBJ1-1; D ambiguous. V dropped 4 bases and J dropped 5 bases, with 9 bases sitting between them. Germline assignment: CDR1 SGHRS and CDR2 YFSETQ. The CDR3 length is 12 residues. CDR3 nucleotides: TGCGCCAGCAGCCCCAGCGGGACTGAAGCTTTCTTT. Translation gives CASSPSGTEAFF.

The rearrangement links TRBV2 to TRBJ2-1; 10 nucleotides line up with TRBD2. This CDR3 is built from 14 residues. Germline loops: CDR1 SNHLY, CDR2 FYNNEI. With V trimmed by 7 bases and J by 9 bases, 9 bases remained unmatched. CDR3: CASKASGGVGEQFF. The CDR3 nucleotides are TGTGCCAGCAAAGCCAGCGGGGGGGTGGGTGAGCAGTTCTTC. Filled out from reference TRBV2 and TRBJ2-1, the complete variable domain reads EPEVTQTPSHQVTQMGQEVILRCVPISNHLYFYWYRQILGQKVEFLVSFYNNEISEKSEIFDDQFSVERPDGSNFTLKIRSTKLEDSAMYFCASKASGGVGEQFFGPGTRLTVL.

CDR3 sequence: CASSRDEGGEIPTTYVEQYF. The CDR3 coding sequence is TGTGCCAGCAGCCGGGACGAGGGAGGGGAAATACCCACCACCTACGTAGAGCAGTACTTC. The chain recombines TRBV5-4 with TRBJ2-7; 7 nucleotides agree with TRBD2. After removal of 4 bases from V and 7 bases from J, the junction contained 29 bases not matched to a gene. The CDR3 has 20 amino acids. Germline assignment: CDR1 SGHNT and CDR2 YYREEE (reference sequence).

The chain has TRBV6-5 and TRBJ1-5, with 10 bases that match TRBD1. The CDR3 is 15 amino acids. Germline CDR1 reads MNHEY; CDR2 reads SVGAGI. V shed 4 bases and J 7 bases; nucleotides not matched to a gene: 7. DNA of the CDR3: TGTGCCAGCAGTTCAGGACAGGGGGTTGGGCAGCCCCAGCATTTT. Translating it yields CASSSGQGVGQPQHF.

CDR3 sequence: CASSDSRNEQFF. The CDR3 bases are TGTGCCAGCAGTGACAGCAGGAATGAGCAGTTCTTC. The V call is TRBV6-5, the J call TRBJ2-1; D possibly corresponds to TRBD1 (5 bases). Trimming left V 5 bases short and J 7 bases short, with 9 bases between. The germline gives CDR1 MNHEY, CDR2 SVGAGI. This CDR3 is 12 amino acids long.

This chain uses TRBV29-1 with TRBJ2-2; D perhaps matches TRBD2 (5 bases). The CDR3 totals 12 residues. Germline V lookup: CDR1 SQVTM, CDR2 ANQGSEA. Trimming shortened V by 4 bases and J by 6 bases, and 9 bases separated the two germline ends. This chain's CDR3 is CSVVSRAGELFF. The CDR3 region has the DNA TGCAGCGTTGTTTCGCGGGCCGGGGAGCTGTTTTTT.

Only a few counts were recorded for this clone. The J gene is TRBJ1-1, the V gene TRBV7-3; possible D gene TRBD1, 5 bases. CDR3 length: 11 residues. CDR1 is SGHTA and CDR2 is FQGTGA in the germline V gene. Trimming removed 8 bases from V and 5 bases from J, with 9 bases in between. CDR3 DNA sequence: TGTGCCAGCGGGGGAATGACTGAAGCTTTCTTT. This translates into CASGGMTEAFF.

This clone was seen a few times. J is TRBJ1-1 and V is TRBV5-1; TRBD1 might be the D (5 bases). V lost 6 bases and J 1 base, leaving 10 bases between the germline ends. Looked up from germline, CDR1 is SGHRS and CDR2 is YFSETQ. The CDR3 runs to 13 residues. The CDR3 protein is CASIGAGNTEAFF. CDR3 nucleotide sequence: TGCGCCAGCATCGGGGCCGGGAACACTGAAGCTTTCTTT.

V and J are TRBV2 and TRBJ2-5; the D gene is possibly TRBD2 (5 bases). The assigned J gene may be wrong: the sequence end matches TRBJ2-7 better. This CDR3 has 13 amino acids. CDR1 is SNHLY and CDR2 is FYNNEI in the germline V gene. In DNA form, the CDR3 reads TGTGCCAGCAGAGGAGGTAGCGTTTACGAGCAGTACTTC. Residues: CASRGGSVYEQYF.

The chain couples TRBV10-3 to TRBJ2-7; possible D gene TRBD1, 5 bases. CDR1 and CDR2 (germline): ENHRY, SYGVKD. CDR3 length equals 15 residues. With 0 bases removed from V and 3 bases from J, the gap between germline ends came to 12 bases. The CDR3 DNA reads as TGTGCCATCAGTGAGTCGACAGAAGCTCTCTACGAGCAGTACTTC. It is translated as CAISESTEALYEQYF.

This clone showed up just once. The V and J genes are TRBV28 and TRBJ2-3; 7 bases fit TRBD1. The V segment lost 5 bases and the J segment 0 bases; nucleotides outside the gene matches: 5. The CDR3 totals 15 residues. From germline, CDR1 is MDHEN and CDR2 SYDVKM. CDR3 bases: TGTGCCAGCAGTCAGGGACAGCTCAGCACAGATACGCAGTATTTT. This codes for CASSQGQLSTDTQYF.

The V and J genes are TRBV29-1 and TRBJ2-5; D is undetermined. The end of the DNA aligns better with TRBJ2-7, so the J call may be wrong. CDR1 and CDR2 from the germline V gene are SQVTM and ANQGSEA. The CDR3 sequence is 12 residues long. The CDR3 loop reads CSVEDSSYEQYF. The CDR3 nucleotides read TGCAGCGTTGAAGACAGCTCCTACGAGCAGTACTTC.

This clone was detected only a few times. The J gene is TRBJ2-1, the V gene TRBV2; 15 bases align to TRBD2. Germline V gives CDR1 SNHLY, CDR2 FYNNEI. V lost 8 bases, J lost 10 bases, and 6 bases stayed unmatched. There are 14 residues in the CDR3. The DNA for the CDR3 is TGTGCCAGCCAGCAAGGGACTAGCGGGAGGGAGCAGTTCTTC. Encoded protein: CASQQGTSGREQFF.

The V and J genes are TRBV15 and TRBJ2-7; D perhaps matches TRBD2 (7 bases). The V end was cut by 4 bases, the J end by 7 bases, with 11 bases between. Germline-derived CDR1 and CDR2 are LNHNV and YYDKDF (reference sequence). The CDR3 sequence is 12 residues long. The CDR3 protein is CATSKEGGEQYF. The CDR3, as DNA: TGTGCCACCAGCAAAGAGGGGGGGGAGCAGTACTTC.

The genes are TRBV5-1 and TRBJ1-4; the D gene is possibly TRBD1 (5 bases). Germline CDR1 SGHRS, CDR2 YFSETQ. V was cut by 6 bases and J by 0 bases, with 12 bases left in between. The CDR3 spans 15 residues. CDR3 loop: CASTQRGTTNEKLFF. The CDR3 DNA reads TGCGCCAGCACCCAAAGGGGCACAACTAATGAAAAACTGTTTTTT.

The genes are TRBV9 and TRBJ1-2; possibly TRBD1 for D (5 bases). This CDR3 contains 17 residues. Looked up from germline, CDR1 is SGDLS and CDR2 is YYNGEE. Trimming shortened V by 6 bases and J by 4 bases, and 25 bases separated the two germline ends. CDR3 region: CASTPGATRQVPYGYTF. The DNA for the CDR3 is TGTGCCAGCACCCCCGGGGCAACTCGCCAAGTCCCCTATGGCTACACCTTC.

The V and J genes are TRBV13 and TRBJ2-7, with D hard to call. V shed 2 bases and J shed 7 bases, with 15 bases lying between them. Per germline, CDR1 PRHDT and CDR2 FYEKMQ (reference sequence). CDR3 length: 14 residues. The CDR3 DNA reads TGTGCCAGCAGCTTACAACTTATGTCTAAAGAGCAGTACTTC. Its translation is CASSLQLMSKEQYF.

The genes are TRBV28 and TRBJ2-3; 9 nucleotides align to TRBD2. Germline values: CDR1 MDHEN, CDR2 SYDVKM. The CDR3 length is 17 residues. J was trimmed by 1 base and V by 6 bases; bases with no gene match: 11. In nucleotides, the CDR3 is TGTGCCAGCAGACCCCGGAGCGGGAGGCCTCGCACAGATACGCAGTATTTT. Encoded protein: CASRPRSGRPRTDTQYF.

V and J are TRBV30 and TRBJ2-5, with D perhaps matching TRBD1 (5 bases). Trimming took 8 bases from V and 1 from J, leaving 17 bases between them. The CDR3 has 14 amino acids. Germline-derived CDR1 and CDR2 are GTSNPN and SVGIG (reference sequence). CDR3 loop: CAGAVFFGQETQYF. The CDR3 nucleotides read TGTGCCGGGGCCGTGTTCTTCGGCCAAGAGACCCAGTACTTC.

The table lists this clone with a few counts. This chain links TRBV19 with TRBJ1-1; TRBD1 matches at 7 bases. CDR3 size: 14 residues. V gave up 7 bases and J gave up 1 base; unmatched junction bases: 6. Looked up from germline, CDR1 is LNHDA and CDR2 is SQIVND (reference sequence). CDR3 nucleotide sequence: TGTGCCAGTACCCTAGGGGACAGGAACACTGAAGCTTTCTTT. This translates into CASTLGDRNTEAFF.